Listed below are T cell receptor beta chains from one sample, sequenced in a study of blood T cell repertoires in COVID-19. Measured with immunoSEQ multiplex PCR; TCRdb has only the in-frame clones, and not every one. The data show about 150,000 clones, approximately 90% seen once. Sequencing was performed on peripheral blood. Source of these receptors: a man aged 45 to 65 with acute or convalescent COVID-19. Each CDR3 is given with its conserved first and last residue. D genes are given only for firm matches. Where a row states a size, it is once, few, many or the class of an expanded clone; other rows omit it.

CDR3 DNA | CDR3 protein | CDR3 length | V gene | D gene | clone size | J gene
TGTGCCAGCTCACCATGGCAGGGGGCTGGCGACACTGAAGCTTTCTTT | CASSPWQGAGDTEAFF | 16 | TRBV18 | TRBD1 | . | TRBJ1-1
TGTGCCAGTACCGCCGGGACTAGCGGGACATACCCCTACAATGAGCAGTTCTTC | CASTAGTSGTYPYNEQFF | 18 | TRBV19 | TRBD2 | . | TRBJ2-1
TGTGCCAGCAGCTTACAGGTAGTGGACACTGAAGCTTTCTTT | CASSLQVVDTEAFF | 14 | TRBV7-2 | . | . | TRBJ1-1
TGTGCCAGCAGCTTGGGACTAGCGGGAGATTGGGAGACCCAGTACTTC | CASSLGLAGDWETQYF | 16 | TRBV5-4 | TRBD2 | . | TRBJ2-5
TGTGCCAGCAGCTTCCCGGGACAGGGGCATACCAAAAACATTCAGTACTTC | CASSFPGQGHTKNIQYF | 17 | TRBV7-9 | TRBD1 | . | TRBJ2-4
TGTGCCAGCAGCTTGGGGGAGGGGAGTTACAATGAGCAGTTCTTC | CASSLGEGSYNEQFF | 15 | TRBV5-4 | TRBD2 | . | TRBJ2-1
TGTGCCAGCACAGAGGGGAGGTATCAGCCCCAGCATTTT | CASTEGRYQPQHF | 13 | TRBV2 | . | . | TRBJ1-5
TGTGCCAGCAGTGAAACCGGGAACACTAATGAAAAACTGTTTTTT | CASSETGNTNEKLFF | 15 | TRBV2 | . | . | TRBJ1-4
TGTGCCAGCAGTTCAGCATTGGGACAGAGGTCCGGGGAGACCCAGTACTTC | CASSSALGQRSGETQYF | 17 | TRBV28 | TRBD1 | . | TRBJ2-5
TGTGCCAGCCAGACAGGGAGGGAGACCCAGTACTTC | CASQTGRETQYF | 12 | TRBV28 | . | . | TRBJ2-5
TGCGCCAGCAGCCACCGGGACAGGGGGCTGGACACTGAAGCTTTCTTT | CASSHRDRGLDTEAFF | 16 | TRBV5-1 | TRBD1 | . | TRBJ1-1
TGTGCCAGTAGTTTCGGACAGGGGGCTGGCGGGGAGCTGTTTTTT | CASSFGQGAGGELFF | 15 | TRBV19 | TRBD1 | . | TRBJ2-2
TGTGCCACCAGCCGCGACAGGGGATACAATGAGCAGTTCTTC | CATSRDRGYNEQFF | 14 | TRBV15 | TRBD1 | . | TRBJ2-1
TGTGCCATCAGTGAGTCCTTGACTAGCGGGCTCTACAATGAGCAGTTCTTC | CAISESLTSGLYNEQFF | 17 | TRBV10-3 | TRBD2 | . | TRBJ2-1
TGTGCCAGCGCCCGATCGTCCCTAGCGGGAGGGCCCGGCGAGCAGTACTTC | CASARSSLAGGPGEQYF | 17 | TRBV11-2 | TRBD2 | once | TRBJ2-7
TGTGCCAGCAGCCAGTCACGGGGCGAGCAGTACTTC | CASSQSRGEQYF | 12 | TRBV3-1/TRBV3-2 | . | . | TRBJ2-7
TGTGCCTGGAGCTCGGGGGGCAATCAGCCCCAGCATTTT | CAWSSGGNQPQHF | 13 | TRBV30 | . | . | TRBJ1-5
TGTGCCAGCAGAGACAGGACCTATGAGAAAGAGACCCAGTACTTC | CASRDRTYEKETQYF | 15 | TRBV2 | . | . | TRBJ2-5
TGTGCCAGTAGACCGGGACAGGGGGTGTACAATGAGCAGTTCTTC | CASRPGQGVYNEQFF | 15 | TRBV19 | TRBD1 | . | TRBJ2-1
TGCGCCAGCAGCTTTGTCCAGGGGCGTAACGGGGAGCTGTTTTTT | CASSFVQGRNGELFF | 15 | TRBV5-1 | . | once | TRBJ2-2
TGTGCCAGCAGTCCATCGGGACAGGGAAGGTCTCGTGGCTCTATTTCACCCCTCCACTTT | CASSPSGQGRSRGSISPLHF | 20 | TRBV27 | TRBD1 | . | TRBJ1-6